The clone carrying this T cell receptor beta chain was counted between two and nine times. Its specificity is unknown. With a much larger clone just one base away, this may be a read error. At the time of active disease, bone marrow was collected from every patient. Molecular barcoded adaptors covering alpha/delta and beta/gamma chains were used on approximately 400 ng RNA. TCRdb itself ran the reads through MiXCR, one entry per CDR3 protein. The profile shows about 130,000 distinct CDR3 sequences, approximately 13% of them singletons. This sample stems from a study of read filtering for tumor transcriptome and immune sequencing. The study's findings and limits: This fraction held mixed bone marrow immune cells after CD138-negative sorting.

Trimming at V came to 6 bases and at J to 10 bases, leaving 10 bases not matched to a gene. The CDR3 extends over 12 amino acids. Germline V gene data show CDR1 as SQVTM and CDR2 as ANQGSEA. V gene TRBV29-1 combines with J gene TRBJ1-1; 8 bases line up with TRBD1. This receptor was identified in a donor at least 40 years old with multiple myeloma. Specimen: a population of CD138-negative cells sorted from bone marrow. CDR3 coding DNA: TGCAGCGTGACCCAGGGGGCCCAAGGAGCTTTCTTT. Translating gives CSVTQGAQGAFF.